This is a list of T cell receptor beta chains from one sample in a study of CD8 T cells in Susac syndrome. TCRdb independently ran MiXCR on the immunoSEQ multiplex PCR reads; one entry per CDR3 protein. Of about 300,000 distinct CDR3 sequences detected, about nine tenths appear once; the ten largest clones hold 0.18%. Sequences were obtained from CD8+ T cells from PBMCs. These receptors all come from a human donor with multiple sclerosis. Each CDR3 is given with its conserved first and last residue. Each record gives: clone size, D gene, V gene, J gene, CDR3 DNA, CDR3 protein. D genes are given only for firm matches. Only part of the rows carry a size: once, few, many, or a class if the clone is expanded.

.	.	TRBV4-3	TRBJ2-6	TGCGCCAGCAGCCAAGAAGGGTCCAGCTCTGGGGCCAACGTCCTGACTTTC	CASSQEGSSSGANVLTF
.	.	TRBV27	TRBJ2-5	TGTGCCAGCCGAACGCTCGGAACCCAGTACTTC	CASRTLGTQYF
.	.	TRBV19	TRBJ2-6	TGTGCCAGTAACTCTGGGGCCAACGTCCTGACTTTC	CASNSGANVLTF
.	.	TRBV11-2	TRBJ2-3	TGTGCCAGCAGGATCAAGGGTCTCAGCACAGATACGCAGTATTTT	CASRIKGLSTDTQYF
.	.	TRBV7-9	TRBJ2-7	TGTGCCAGCCACGACGAGGCCTACGAGCAGTACTTC	CASHDEAYEQYF
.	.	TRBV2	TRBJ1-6	TGTGCCAGCAGTGACACGCCGAACTCCTATAATTCACCCCTCCACTTT	CASSDTPNSYNSPLHF
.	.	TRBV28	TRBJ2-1	TGTGCCACCAGTCAAGGGCCTGGGGTATACAATGAGCAGTTCTTC	CATSQGPGVYNEQFF
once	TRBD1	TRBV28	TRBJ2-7	TGTGCCAGCAGTTCTATATGGGACAGGGGAAACGAGCAGTACTTC	CASSSIWDRGNEQYF
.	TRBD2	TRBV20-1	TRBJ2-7	TGCAGTGCTCCGGGACTAGCGGAGTCCTACGAGCAGTACTTC	CSAPGLAESYEQYF
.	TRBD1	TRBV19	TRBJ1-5	TGTGCCAGTATCCCGGGACAGGGCAATCAGCCCCAGCATTTT	CASIPGQGNQPQHF
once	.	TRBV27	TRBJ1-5	TGTGCCAGCAGTTTATCCGTGGGGCCCTATAGCAATCAGCCCCAGCATTTT	CASSLSVGPYSNQPQHF
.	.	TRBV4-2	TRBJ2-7	TGTGCCAGCAGCCAGCGGGCCGCCTACGAGCAGTACTTC	CASSQRAAYEQYF
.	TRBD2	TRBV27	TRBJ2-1	TGTGCCAGCAGTTTATCGTTGCGGGAGTTGTTCTTC	CASSLSLRELFF
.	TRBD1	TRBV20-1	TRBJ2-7	TGCAGTGCAAAGCCGGGACAGGGATACTACGAGCAGTACTTC	CSAKPGQGYYEQYF
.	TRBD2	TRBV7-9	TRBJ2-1	TGTGCCAGCAGGGGACCCGGGACTAACTCCTACAATGAGCAGTTCTTC	CASRGPGTNSYNEQFF
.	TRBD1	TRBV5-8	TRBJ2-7	TGTGCCAGCAGCCGTGGGCAGGGGGCCTACGAGCAGTACTTC	CASSRGQGAYEQYF
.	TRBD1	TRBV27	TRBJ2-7	TGTGCCAGCAGTGACAGGGGGCGGACCTACGAGCAGTACTTC	CASSDRGRTYEQYF
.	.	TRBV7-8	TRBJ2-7	TGTGCCAGCAGCTCAAAATACGAGCAGTACTTC	CASSSKYEQYF
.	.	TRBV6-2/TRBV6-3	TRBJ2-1	TGTGCCAGCAGTACCCCGGGGGCCTACAATGAGCAGTTCTTC	CASSTPGAYNEQFF
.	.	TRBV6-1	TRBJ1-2	TGTGCCAGCAGTGACTTAACATTCTGGAGCAGCTATGGCTACACCTTC	CASSDLTFWSSYGYTF
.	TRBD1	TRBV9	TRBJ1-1	TGTGCCAGCAGCGTAGGGGGACAGGGAATGAACACTGAAGCTTTCTTT	CASSVGGQGMNTEAFF
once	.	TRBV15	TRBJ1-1	TGTGCCACCAGCCCCCGGACCGCTGACACTGAAGCTTTCTTT	CATSPRTADTEAFF
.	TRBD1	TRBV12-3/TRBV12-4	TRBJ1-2	TGTGCCAGCAGTCTCGACAAGACAGGGTATAAGGGCTACACCTTC	CASSLDKTGYKGYTF
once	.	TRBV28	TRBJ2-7	TGTGCCAGCAGCTCGGAGGCGGGTGGTGCTGGCGAGCAGTACTTC	CASSSEAGGAGEQYF
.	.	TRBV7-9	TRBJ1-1	TGTGCCAGCAGCAAAACTCCAAGAGACACTGAAGCTTTCTTT	CASSKTPRDTEAFF
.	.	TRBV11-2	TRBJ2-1	TGTGCCAGCAGCCTTGCCTCGTGGCAGCAAGCCAATGAGCAGTTCTTC	CASSLASWQQANEQFF
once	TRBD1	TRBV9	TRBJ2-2	TGTGCCAGCTCAACAGGGGCCACGAACACCGGGGAGCTGTTTTTT	CASSTGATNTGELFF
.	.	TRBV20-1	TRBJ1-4	TGCAGTGCTAGAGAGGCTATAGCTAATGAAAAACTGTTTTTT	CSAREAIANEKLFF
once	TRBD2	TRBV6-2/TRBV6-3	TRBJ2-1	TGTGCCAGCAGTCCTCTAGCGGGAGGGCCGGTTGAGCAGTTCTTC	CASSPLAGGPVEQFF
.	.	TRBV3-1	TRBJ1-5	TGTGCCAGCAGTCAGGGAATTAGCAATCAGCCCCAGCATTTT	CASSQGISNQPQHF
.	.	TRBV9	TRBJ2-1	TGTGCCAGCGGGAGTAAGAATGAGCAGTTCTTC	CASGSKNEQFF
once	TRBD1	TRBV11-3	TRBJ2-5	TGTGCCAGCAGTTCCAGGGACAGGCAAGAGACCCAGTACTTC	CASSSRDRQETQYF
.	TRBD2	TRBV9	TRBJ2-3	TGTGCCAGCAGCTCTTTTGGACTAGCGGGGGCTAGCACAGATACGCAGTATTTT	CASSSFGLAGASTDTQYF
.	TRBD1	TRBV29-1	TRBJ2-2	TGCAGCGTTGAATGGACAGGGAGACTCGCCGGGGAGCTGTTTTTT	CSVEWTGRLAGELFF
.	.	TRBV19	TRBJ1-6	TGTGCCAGTAGTGACGGATGGGGGTATAATTCACCCCTCCACTTT	CASSDGWGYNSPLHF
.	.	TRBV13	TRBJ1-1	TGTGCCAGCAGCTTATCTGGGGGCGGCGTGAACACTGAAGCTTTCTTT	CASSLSGGGVNTEAFF